This TCR beta chain originates from a study of blood T cells in healthy people across ages. Findings of the study overall: Any conclusive comparison of naive versus antigen-experienced cells was prevented by using unsorted PBMCs. Long-lived donors exceeded aged donors in naive CD4+ cells and diversity. Estimates drawn from one million T cells were deemed to understate diversity.

Trimming removed 0 bases from V and 4 bases from J; junction bases left unmatched: 6. The germline gives CDR1 MGHDK, CDR2 SYGVNS. There are 16 residues in the CDR3. Primed by a sample-barcoded 5' primer and a J-beta primer mix, a second PCR proceeded for roughly 6 to 12 cycles. Per-sample output comprised a minimum of 2.5 million paired-end reads containing CDR3. TCRdb re-derived calls from the 5' RACE reads in MiXCR, one entry per CDR3 protein. The data show roughly 900,000 distinct CDR3 sequences, 29% seen once. This clonotype has a count of ten or more. Its matching antigen is unknown. The chain combines TRBV25-1 with TRBJ2-3, with 8 bases fitting TRBD2. Input material: blood. The source is a woman aged 80 or older in good health. The CDR3 loop reads CASSEYTGGNADTQYF. In DNA form, the CDR3 reads TGTGCCAGCAGTGAATATACGGGGGGGAACGCAGATACGCAGTATTTT.